This entry is about one T cell receptor (beta chain). Its matching antigen is unknown. This entry is derived from a study of type 1 regulatory T cells. Study information: T-allo10 is a Tr1-enriched, alloantigen-specific CD4 T cell product made in vitro. Study-level results: Tr1 cells had a more restricted TCR repertoire than non-Tr1 cells.

Germline V gene lookup returns CDR1 SGHVS and CDR2 FNYEAQ. V dropped 5 bases and J dropped 1 base, with 9 bases sitting between them. The CDR3 covers 13 residues. TCRdb re-derived calls from the reads in MiXCR, one entry per CDR3 protein. This table has about 62,000 distinct CDR3 sequences, roughly 60% appearing once. The chain is built from TRBV7-6 and TRBJ2-7, with D maybe TRBD2 (5 bases). Material for sequencing was cultured non-Tr1 T cells, either the whole culture or a sorted T cell fraction (not recorded which). The sequence was collected from a human donor in good health. The chain's CDR3 is CASSMRDSYEQYF. The CDR3 DNA follows: TGTGCCAGCAGCATGAGGGATTCCTACGAGCAGTACTTC.